This T cell receptor beta chain was captured by sequencing in a study of T-cell reconstitution after alpha-beta-depleted transplantation in children. Library preparation (for TCRbeta) was performed with unique molecular identifiers. TCRdb re-called the PCR reads with MiXCR, one entry per CDR3 protein. The sample carries hundreds of thousands of distinct CDR3 sequences, about 12% recorded once. Deletions cut 1 base from V and 5 bases from J, with 9 bases between. CDR1 is SQVTM and CDR2 is ANQGSEA in the germline V gene. This CDR3 has 13 amino acids. The sample holds many counts of this clonotype. The chain links TRBV29-1 to TRBJ2-1; D possibly corresponds to TRBD2 (5 bases). This sample comprised PBMCs, obtained before TCRalphabeta/CD19-depleted stem cell transplant. The receptor was isolated from a girl aged 2 to 9 with congenital amegakaryocytic thrombocytopenia, due to receive a stem cell transplant. The CDR3 sequence is CSVEGMRDNEQFF. The CDR3 bases are TGCAGCGTTGAAGGGATGCGGGACAATGAGCAGTTCTTC.